This T cell receptor (beta chain) was found in a study of identifying expanded T cells in peripheral blood. Healthy donors had no documented immune events, such as infections, while sampled. Study results and caveats: Clone count variance between approximately 2-week samples rose with total template count. Technical replicates showed around 1.1 changed clones; roughly two weeks about 16; four weeks 19.

Measured with immunoSEQ multiplex PCR; TCRdb has only the in-frame clones, and not every one. Of 100,000 or so clones listed, around 89% are singletons. About this clone: Its antigen is currently unknown.

The ends were cut back, 1 base at V and 9 bases at J, with 16 bases in the middle. Germline values: CDR1 LGHNA, CDR2 YNFKEQ. The CDR3 runs to 16 residues. The chain is built from TRBV4-2 and TRBJ1-6, with a possible D match to TRBD1 (6 bases). The sample consisted of blood. This receptor was taken from a person between 18 and 75 years old in good health. CDR3 loop: CASSQVEGRGGSPLHF. CDR3 in DNA: TGTGCCAGCAGCCAAGTTGAGGGCAGGGGAGGTTCACCCCTCCACTTT.